The present T cell receptor beta chain was sequenced within a study of blood T cell repertoires in COVID-19. Produced via immunoSEQ multiplex PCR; TCRdb's table is partial and in-frame only. The sample comprises around 700,000 clones, over 80% of which are singletons, and under 0.3% rests with the top ten. There are 12 residues in the CDR3. Germline V gene sequence: CDR1 SGDLS, CDR2 YYNGEE. V gave up 4 bases and J gave up 8 bases, with 12 bases separating them. This receptor was obtained from a woman aged 18 to 35 with acute or convalescent COVID-19. This chain uses TRBV9 with TRBJ1-2; D call uncertain. Sequences were obtained from peripheral blood. Here the CDR3 DNA reads TGTGCCAGCAGCCAATTGATGAGCGGCTACACCTTC. The encoded protein is CASSQLMSGYTF.